This TCR beta chain was profiled in a study of cytomegalovirus exposure and HLA in healthy donors. PCR amplification relied on 60 Vbeta primers (plus 13 Jbeta primers). Using immunoSEQ multiplex PCR, the repertoire was profiled, and TCRdb retains in-frame clones only, with some absent. Of some 200,000 clones in the sample, about 80% were seen once. Study results and caveats: Based on reports, TCR beta sequences accurately predicted HLA-A and HLA-B alleles for most subjects.

To note about this clone: Its antigen is not known. Other DNA variants within this sample encode the same CDR3.

The study sampled nominally healthy donors, though unrecorded immune exposures were likely. Germline-derived CDR1 and CDR2 are MDHEN and SYDVKM. The CDR3 is made up of 13 amino acids. The ends were cut back, 5 bases at V and 4 bases at J, with 12 bases in the middle. The clonotype originates from a man aged 18 to 30 in good health and CMV-seronegative. The genes are TRBV28 and TRBJ2-7; D possibly corresponds to TRBD1 (6 bases). The specimen sequenced was PBMCs. CDR3 in DNA: TGTGCCAGCAGTCCGACAGGACAATACGAGCAGTACTTC. This sequence encodes CASSPTGQYEQYF.